These 25 T cell receptor beta chains were sequenced from one sample in a study of OX40 agonist ivuxolimab in advanced cancers. This table comes from immunoSEQ multiplex PCR, and its TCRdb copy is limited to in-frame clones, with some not included. The sample includes tens of thousands of clones, roughly 87% of them seen just once. The source was CD4+ or CD8+ T cells sorted from blood, collected in a trial of the OX40 agonist ivuxolimab. The receptor set was obtained from an adult with an advanced solid tumor such as melanoma, head and neck, liver or kidney cancer.

V gene TRBV20-1 combines with J gene TRBJ2-7, with unresolved D. Germline lookup yields CDR1 DFQATT and CDR2 SNEGSKA (reference sequence). The CDR3 has 10 amino acids. V lost 6 bases and J 2 bases, leaving 5 bases between the germline ends. CDR3 coding DNA: TGCAGTGCCGGTACCTACGAGCAGTACGTC. Amino acids: CSAGTYEQYV.

The genes are TRBV5-1 and TRBJ1-5; the D gene is possibly TRBD1 (5 bases). CDR3 size: 14 residues. V shed 4 bases and J shed 8 bases, with 16 bases lying between them. From germline, CDR1 is SGHRS and CDR2 YFSETQ. Here the CDR3 reads CASSPRDLGEPQHF. CDR3 DNA sequence: TGCGCCAGCAGCCCCCGGGATTTGGGGGAGCCCCAGCATTTT.

The rearrangement uses TRBV7-8 and TRBJ2-7; D not certain. This CDR3 is built from 13 residues. Trimming removed 1 base from V and 3 bases from J, with 7 bases in between. Germline V gene data show CDR1 as SGHVS and CDR2 as FQNEAQ. Here the CDR3 reads CASSLGRNYEQYF. In DNA form, the CDR3 reads TGTGCCAGCAGCTTAGGTCGGAACTACGAGCAGTACTTC. The complete variable domain, with remaining parts taken from reference TRBV7-8 and TRBJ2-7, reads GAGVSQSPRYKVAKRGQDVALRCDPISGHVSLFWYQQALGQGPEFLTYFQNEAQLDKSGLPSDRFFAERPEGSVSTLKIQRTQQEDSAVYLCASSLGRNYEQYFGPGTRLTVT.

V gene TRBV19 combines with J gene TRBJ1-3, with unresolved D. This CDR3 is built from 15 residues. Between the trimmed V and J ends, which lost 7 bases and 4 bases, there was a span of 17 bases. Per germline, CDR1 LNHDA and CDR2 SQIVND (reference sequence). In nucleotides, the CDR3 is TGTGCCAGTACCAAAATGGAGACATTCGGAAACACCATATATTTT. Residues: CASTKMETFGNTIYF.

CDR3 protein: CSAMREETQYF. CDR3 in DNA: TGCAGTGCTATGCGGGAAGAGACCCAGTACTTC. This chain joins TRBV20-1 and TRBJ2-5, with a weak D call TRBD2 (5 bases). V was shortened by 4 bases and J by 3 bases, with 6 bases between the two germline ends. The CDR3 consists of 11 residues. In germline, CDR1 is DFQATT, CDR2 SNEGSKA (reference sequence).

CDR3 residues: CASSLYISAQQETQYF. CDR3 DNA: TGTGCCAGCAGCTTATATATATCGGCCCAACAAGAGACCCAGTACTTC. V gene TRBV7-2 combines with J gene TRBJ2-5; D is ambiguous. The CDR3 has 16 amino acids. Germline CDR1 SGHTA, CDR2 FQGNSA. The ends were cut back, 2 bases at V and 2 bases at J, with 15 bases in the middle.

The chain couples TRBV6-5 to TRBJ2-4, with TRBD1 matching over 10 bases. With 6 bases clipped from V and 9 bases from J, the junction kept 11 bases outside the gene matches. Germline CDR1 is MNHEY and CDR2 is SVGAGI. The CDR3 is 15 amino acids. The DNA of the CDR3 is TGTGCCAGCAGAGACCGACAGGGGGCTCTAGGCATTCAGTACTTC. Translation gives CASRDRQGALGIQYF.

The chain is built from TRBV2 and TRBJ2-5; 11 bases line up with TRBD2. Germline V gene lookup returns CDR1 SNHLY and CDR2 FYNNEI. Trimming cost V 8 bases and J 5 bases; bases outside gene matches: 10. The CDR3 runs 15 residues. This CDR3 reads CASSGVAGGLETQYF. Written as DNA, the CDR3 is TGTGCCAGCTCCGGAGTAGCGGGGGGGTTGGAGACCCAGTACTTC.

The V and J genes are TRBV27 and TRBJ2-1; D perhaps matches TRBD1 (5 bases). V was trimmed by 6 bases and J by 9 bases, leaving 18 bases between them. Germline CDR1 and CDR2: MNHEY and SMNVEV (reference sequence). There are 14 residues in the CDR3. CDR3 DNA sequence: TGTGCCAGCAGCTACCAAGAGTCTAGGGGTGAGCAGTTCTTC. This encodes CASSYQESRGEQFF.

The gene calls are TRBV7-2 and TRBJ2-1, with D maybe TRBD1 (6 bases). The CDR3 has 15 residues. From germline, CDR1 is SGHTA and CDR2 FQGNSA. Trimming stripped 4 bases from V and 6 bases from J, with 16 bases between. CDR3 loop: CASSWGRRSSNEQFF. For the CDR3, the DNA is TGTGCCAGCAGCTGGGGGCGTAGGAGTAGCAATGAGCAGTTCTTC.

V gene TRBV7-9 combines with J gene TRBJ1-2, with D perhaps matching TRBD1 (5 bases). Germline loops: CDR1 SEHNR, CDR2 FQNEAQ (reference sequence). CDR3 length: 15 residues. V was pared by 3 bases and J by 5 bases, with 16 bases between. Here the CDR3 DNA reads TGTGCCAGCAGCTTTGTGGAGGGGAGTAGGTATGGCTACACCTTC. Its translation: CASSFVEGSRYGYTF. Drawing the rest from reference TRBV7-9 and TRBJ1-2, the complete variable domain is DTGVSQNPRHKITKRGQNVTFRCDPISEHNRLYWYRQTLGQGPEFLTYFQNEAQLEKSRLLSDRFSAERPKGSFSTLEIQRTEQGDSAMYLCASSFVEGSRYGYTFGSGTRLTVV.

V and J are TRBV2 and TRBJ2-4, with TRBD2 matching over 7 bases. Germline CDR1 SNHLY, CDR2 FYNNEI. The CDR3 runs to 17 residues. Trimming at V came to 2 bases and at J to 1 base, leaving 8 bases not matched to a gene. The CDR3, as DNA: TGTGCCAGCAGTGAAAGGGCGGGAGTTAGGGCCAAAAACATTCAGTACTTC. Encoded protein: CASSERAGVRAKNIQYF.

DNA for the CDR3: TGTGCCATCAGTGAAAACCCCTCGACAGTTTACGGTGGCTACACCTTC. This codes for CAISENPSTVYGGYTF. The chain carries TRBV10-3 and TRBJ1-2, with a possible D match to TRBD1 (5 bases). With 3 bases removed from V and 7 bases from J, the gap between germline ends came to 21 bases. CDR1 is ENHRY and CDR2 is SYGVKD in the germline V gene. This CDR3 spans 16 amino acids.

The rearrangement joins TRBV2 to TRBJ2-3, with D possibly being TRBD1 (6 bases). The CDR3 extends over 15 amino acids. Trimming pared 5 bases from V and 2 bases from J, leaving 14 bases between. Germline values: CDR1 SNHLY, CDR2 FYNNEI. The CDR3 region is CASSLQGWDTDTQYF. As DNA, the CDR3 is TGTGCCAGCAGTCTACAGGGATGGGACACAGATACGCAGTATTTT.

The chain carries TRBV19 and TRBJ1-2, with 12 bases identical to TRBD1. CDR1 is LNHDA and CDR2 is SQIVND in the germline V gene (reference sequence). CDR3 size: 17 residues. V gave up 6 bases and J gave up 8 bases; unmatched junction bases: 16. The CDR3 sequence is CASRVPGQGARFNGYTF. In nucleotides, the CDR3 is TGTGCCAGTAGGGTACCGGGACAGGGGGCGCGGTTTAACGGCTACACCTTC. Full variable domain (rest looked up from reference TRBV19 and TRBJ1-2): DGGITQSPKYLFRKEGQNVTLSCEQNLNHDAMYWYRQDPGQGLRLIYYSQIVNDFQKGDIAEGYSVSREKKESFPLTVTSAQKNPTAFYLCASRVPGQGARFNGYTFGSGTRLTVV.

This chain links TRBV28 with TRBJ1-6, with 8 positions matching TRBD1. J lost 9 bases, V lost 5 bases, and 6 bases had no gene match. This CDR3 has 14 amino acids. Germline CDR1 MDHEN, CDR2 SYDVKM. The CDR3, as DNA: TGTGCCAGCAGTAGACAGGGGTCCCTTTCACCCCTCCACTTT. This gives the protein CASSRQGSLSPLHF.

The chain is built from TRBV7-2 and TRBJ2-3; TRBD1 is a possible D gene (6 bases). Between the trimmed V and J ends, which lost 7 bases and 6 bases, there was a span of 11 bases. CDR1 and CDR2 from the germline V gene are SGHTA and FQGNSA. The CDR3 is 12 residues long. The CDR3 protein is CASTRRGDTQYF. The CDR3 nucleotides read TGTGCCAGCACCCGAAGGGGGGATACGCAGTATTTT.

This chain uses TRBV5-6 with TRBJ1-5; no definite D call. CDR3 length: 12 amino acids. CDR1 is SGHDT and CDR2 is YYEEEE in the germline V gene. V shed 10 bases and J shed 3 bases, with 11 bases lying between them. CDR3 coding DNA: TGTGCCTCCTCGGGCATCAATCAGCCCCAGCATTTT. Residues: CASSGINQPQHF.

The V gene is TRBV6-1, the J gene TRBJ2-7; D remains unclear. This CDR3 spans 13 amino acids. V was trimmed by 8 bases and J by 2 bases, leaving 13 bases between them. The germline CDR1 and CDR2 sequences are MNHNS and SASEGT. CDR3 sequence reads: CASSVGRAYEQYV. CDR3 DNA sequence: TGTGCCAGCTCCGTCGGACGGGCCTACGAGCAGTACGTC.

J is TRBJ2-1 and V is TRBV11-3, with TRBD1 as a possible D gene (5 bases). Trimming removed 5 bases at V and 8 bases at J, with 7 bases between. The length of the CDR3 is 11 residues. Germline-derived CDR1 and CDR2 are SGHNT and YENEEA. In nucleotides, the CDR3 is TGTGCCAGCAGCCAGGGCCATGAGCAGTTCTTC. Translated: CASSQGHEQFF. The full variable domain, its missing parts supplied by reference TRBV11-3 and TRBJ2-1, is EAGVVQSPRYKIIEKKQPVAFWCNPISGHNTLYWYLQNLGQGPELLIRYENEEAVDDSQLPKDRFSAERLKGVDSTLKIQPAELGDSAVYLCASSQGHEQFFGPGTRLTVL.

V gene TRBV11-2 combines with J gene TRBJ2-6, with D unresolved. Looked up from germline, CDR1 is SGHAT and CDR2 is FQNNGV. The CDR3 is 15 amino acids. With 4 bases removed from V and 4 bases from J, the gap between germline ends came to 11 bases. The CDR3 spells CASSSSEAGANVLTF. DNA of the CDR3: TGTGCCAGCAGCTCCAGCGAGGCCGGGGCCAACGTCCTGACTTTC.

This clone was detected only once. J is TRBJ2-5 and V is TRBV18; D gene ambiguous. This CDR3 spans 14 amino acids. CDR1 is KGHSH and CDR2 is LQKENI in the germline V gene. V was cut by 3 bases and J by 2 bases, with 10 bases left in between. The CDR3 DNA sequence: TGTGCCAGCTCACCTCCGGGCCTACAAGAGACCCAGTACTTC. The encoded protein is CASSPPGLQETQYF.

The chain uses TRBV7-2 and TRBJ2-3, with D unresolved. The CDR3 has 14 amino acids. Germline loops: CDR1 SGHTA, CDR2 FQGNSA. The ends were cut back, 3 bases at V and 1 base at J, with 8 bases in the middle. The CDR3 DNA is TGTGCCAGCAGCTTCGGACCTGGCACAGATACGCAGTATTTT. Translated: CASSFGPGTDTQYF. Variable domain in full (rest from reference TRBV7-2 and TRBJ2-3): GAGVSQSPSNKVTEKGKDVELRCDPISGHTALYWYRQSLGQGLEFLIYFQGNSAPDKSGLPSDRFSAERTGGSVSTLTIQRTQQEDSAVYLCASSFGPGTDTQYFGPGTRLTVL.

The rearrangement links TRBV19 to TRBJ2-3; 9 bases match TRBD2. The V gene end was trimmed by 3 bases and the J gene end by 4 bases; junction bases not matched to a gene: 5. CDR1 and CDR2 (germline): LNHDA, SQIVND (reference sequence). The CDR3 extends over 15 amino acids. DNA of the CDR3: TGTGCCAGTAGTATGGGACTAGCTGAATCAGATACGCAGTATTTT. Encoded protein: CASSMGLAESDTQYF.

The gene calls are TRBV6-6 and TRBJ2-2; D unresolved. Germline CDR1 MNHNY, CDR2 SVGAGI (reference sequence). V lost 6 bases and J 4 bases, leaving 9 bases between the germline ends. This CDR3 spans 13 amino acids. In DNA form, the CDR3 reads TGTGCCAGCAGAAAGGGCTTCACCGGGGAGCTGTTTTTT. The encoded protein is CASRKGFTGELFF.